Below, 2 T cell receptor beta chains from the same sample are listed, as sequenced in a study of T cells in Graves' hyperthyroidism and ophthalmopathy. Amplification of TCR beta CDR3 regions was performed using RNA transcripts as template. The HTBI set primed first-round TCR CDR3 RT-PCR. MiXCR, applied by TCRdb to the multiplex PCR reads, yields one record per CDR3 protein. Among 300,000 to 500,000 distinct CDR3 sequences, approximately 15% were seen once, and the ten largest hold over 25%. Sequenced: blood. Every receptor here comes from a woman aged 25 to 39 with Graves' hyperthyroidism.

This clonotype was picked up a small number of times. The rearrangement links TRBV24-1 to TRBJ1-6; D might be TRBD1 (5 bases). The germline V and J ends were trimmed by 9 bases and 7 bases, with 15 bases remaining between them. CDR1 and CDR2 from the germline V gene are KGHDR and SFDVKD. This CDR3 is 14 amino acids long. CDR3: CATVLNRPNSPLHF. The CDR3 DNA follows: TGTGCCACCGTTTTGAACAGGCCGAATTCACCCCTCCACTTT.

This chain joins TRBV20-1 and TRBJ1-1; D gene ambiguous. This CDR3 has 14 residues. The ends were cut back, 6 bases at V and 2 bases at J, with 16 bases in the middle. The V gene's germline CDR1 is DFQATT and CDR2 SNEGSKA (reference sequence). The CDR3: CSASQGRPNTEAFF. In DNA form, the CDR3 reads TGCAGTGCCTCCCAAGGCAGACCAAACACTGAAGCTTTCTTT.